This T cell receptor (beta chain) appears in the sequencing data of a study of cytomegalovirus exposure and HLA in healthy donors (dated by TCRdb to about 2017). With regard to the full study: In an earlier analysis of 550 to 750 of the donors, about 270 Gb of sequence data and just under 120 million unique TCR beta sequences from about 190 million T cells were reported. The aim of the study was to test whether cataloging public T cell receptors could identify signatures of past pathogen exposure. In addition to the first cohort of 650 to 800 subjects, a separate validation cohort of approximately 110 different subjects was used. In a later analysis, previously published TCR beta repertoires from 550 to 700 donors were re-analyzed and high-resolution HLA genotyping was added so that TCR occurrence patterns could be studied. HLA typing covered class I and class II loci at four-digit resolution. A later genetic analysis used genome-wide SNP genotypes for about 60% of the 666 donors, treating that subset as a discovery cohort. On average, about 240,000 unique TCR beta nucleotide sequences were sequenced per donor among more than 350 genotyped donors of the cohort, with roughly 18% of those sequences being non-productive. Donor age, sex, ethnicity and CMV serostatus were compiled together with the repertoire data. An early release covering 550 to 700 HLA-typed donors comprised approximately 300 gigabases of sequencing data and 85 million to 100 million unique TCR sequences. In the later analysis, no new phenotypic data were used to find candidate immune exposures; instead, reliance was placed on TCR beta sequences and their occurrence across donors. The number of donors typed differed by locus, with about 629-640 for A, B, C, DRB1 and DQB1, more than 500 for DQA1, 600 to 610 for DPA1, and some 440 for DPB1. The genetic ancestry cluster associated with self-reported Caucasian donors included around 76% of the 398 genotyped donors. Using immunosequencing, the study profiled T cell repertoires from about 650 subjects and related those repertoires to cytomegalovirus serostatus. Roughly 5 DR-DQ haplotypes were handled as single units for association and clustering, since linkage in the cohort was strong. To predict cytomegalovirus infection status, the study brought together high-throughput TCR immunosequencing, statistical association of individual TCRs with disease status, and machine learning. To decide whether each TCR beta V gene segment behaved as functional or pseudogenic, an earlier analysis of some 540 of the donors relied on high-throughput TCR beta sequencing. All discovery cohort repertoires had been generated on a single sequencing platform. Study-level results and caveats: Compared with equally common non-associated chains, HLA-associated TCR beta chains in a later analysis were more clonally expanded and had lower generation probabilities. When HLA alleles, especially DR and DQ, strongly co-occurred, TCR associations were difficult to assign to individual alleles. The study gave a list of roughly 150 TCR beta chains associated with cytomegalovirus. Some IMGT-functional V segments, including TRBV6-2 and TRBV6-3, could not be told apart with the 87-base-pair reads, so those segments were excluded. Because some donors lacked HLA typing at each locus, the association tests relied only on the typed subset. A later analysis reported that several top co-occurrence clusters appeared linked to parvovirus B19, influenza, CMV and Epstein-Barr virus. CMV serostatus was the only immune exposure information available for the cohort. The classifier was reported to diagnose cytomegalovirus status with high specificity and sensitivity in both the original cohort and the validation cohort. Three of the identified cytomegalovirus-associated TCR beta chains were confirmed in vitro to be specific for cytomegalovirus antigens. In a later genetic analysis, a missense DCLRE1C variant was associated with V-gene and J-gene trimming of TCR beta chains, and the association was replicated in an independent cohort. A further reported finding was that TCR beta sequences accurately predicted the HLA-A and HLA-B alleles for most subjects in the first cohort. A cluster of highly shared sequence variants was judged likely to be a technical artifact of the sequencing pipeline. Broadly in line with IMGT annotations, most TCR beta V segments showed up in productive rearrangements about 87% or about 30% of the time in an earlier analysis of some 590 of the donors. Around 16 rarely observed V segments, including chromosome 9 orphons, were excluded from the earlier analysis of a few hundred of the donors because counts were too low. While some public TCRs were present in many individuals, most TCR sequences turned up only very rarely across donors. This cohort had only TCR beta chains sequenced, and the lack of alpha or paired-chain data limited which features could be detected. Most CMV-associated TCR beta chains appeared to be HLA-restricted in a later analysis, and the HLA associations seemed to be driven largely by CMV exposure. Correlated functional status among segregating V segments might reflect linkage disequilibrium, but an unknown experimental factor could not be ruled out. The presence/absence analyses assumed that sequencing depth was roughly uniform across donors, and that assumption may not be true. In a later analysis, some 17,000 TCR beta sequences were associated with specific HLA alleles at a false discovery rate of 0.05. According to the authors, the approach could potentially be generalized to other disease states and immunological phenotypes. In a later genetic analysis, fewer N-insertions in productive TCRs were reported among donors in an Asian-associated ancestry cluster than the roughly 700-donor mean. According to a later analysis, TCR association rates differed among HLA loci, with DRB1 alleles showing the most associated TCRs and HLA-C alleles showing the fewest.

About this clone itself: The specificity of this receptor is unknown.

Trimming costs V 0 bases and J 0 bases, and their ends lie 6 bases apart. Spanning cysteine to phenylalanine, the CDR3 consists of 14 amino acids. The entry retains the CDR3 DNA only, 42 bases that are in frame from base 1. For CDR1 and CDR2, the germline V gene (reference sequence) lists MNHNY and SVGAGI. The receptor library was made with the immunoSEQ multiplex PCR assay. For the multiplex PCR, a mixture combining 60 forward primers for TCR Vbeta segments and 13 reverse primers for TCR Jbeta segments was used. A multiplex PCR assay on genomic DNA amplified the CDR3 region of rearranged TCR beta genes. Amplified TCR beta libraries were sequenced as 87-base-pair reads on the Illumina HiSeq System. The paper's processing steps were these. A later analysis counted 75 million to 100 million unique TCR beta chains across the 700 or so repertoires, and about 10 million of these chains were shared by at least two donors. A nearest-neighbor algorithm error-corrected the raw reads and collapsed the reads into unique sequences, merging closely related sequences to remove PCR and sequencing errors. V, D and J gene segments were assigned by aligning CDR3 sequences to IMGT reference sequences. For a sequence to be retained, at least a six-nucleotide match to both a V gene segment and a J gene segment was required. Rearrangements were classified as productive when the CDR3 lacked stop codons and remained in frame with V and J, and all other rearrangements were classified as non-productive. Following IMGT convention, CDR3 was defined as the stretch from the second conserved V-encoded cysteine to the conserved J-encoded phenylalanine. The earlier analysis of roughly 590 of the donors excluded sequences that lacked an unambiguous match to a single V gene segment. In an earlier analysis of a few hundred of the donors, V segments were called functional above 56.7% productive rearrangements and were called segregating when the between-donor standard deviation exceeded 5%. To diagnose cytomegalovirus status from the catalog of TCR beta chain sequences, a statistical classification framework was built. In a later analysis, V and J genes were assigned by comparing TCR nucleotide sequences against IMGT/GENE-DB human TR gene sequences. In a later analysis, CDR3 sequences and most-parsimonious VDJ recombination scenarios were assigned using the TCRdist pipeline. In a later analysis, each TCR beta chain was defined by its CDR3 amino acid sequence together with its V-gene family, and reads lacking a unique V-gene family were excluded. As a way to deal with suspected cross-contamination and a sequencing artifact, a later analysis dropped hundreds of nucleotide sequences that were highly shared and had low generation probability. In a later analysis, a clonal expansion index for each public chain was calculated from normalized within-repertoire ranks of inferred template counts. A later analysis computed generation probabilities with a VDJ recombination model fitted to out-of-frame rearrangements, and checked the results against IGoR. Hypergeometric tests were used in a later analysis to score TCR-TCR, TCR-HLA and TCR-CMV co-occurrence, with a repertoire-size bias correction applied to the TCR pairs. False discovery rates were estimated in a later analysis by permuting HLA or CMV assignments 20 times. In a later analysis, co-occurring TCRs were grouped with DBSCAN, and TCRdist sequence similarity was added when clustering was performed within HLA-allele-positive subsets. Co-occurrence clustering excluded repertoires with fewer than 30,000 or more than 120,000 public chains, plus five with anomalous nucleotide sharing. TCRdb holds this immuneACCESS table with in-frame rearrangements only. Some clones are missing; in checked studies, unresolved V genes explain under half, and the rest has no known cause. The DNA was the basis for D and trimming; V, J and clone size are from that table. The table kept for this sample lists about 91,000 clones. In total, the top ten clones hold roughly 3.4% of the sample.

The cohort comprised hundreds of healthy bone marrow donors. At the time of sampling, every cohort member was nominally healthy, though immune exposures that went unrecorded were likely present. The donor was CMV seronegative and belonged to the group of around 350 seronegative cohort members. A peripheral blood sample was provided by each donor, and peripheral blood mononuclear cells were used for TCR beta sequencing. Genomic DNA extraction from the blood cell samples was performed with the Qiagen DNeasy Blood Extraction Kit. The sequence came from a woman aged 25 to 39 in good health and CMV-seronegative. Sequencing was carried out using PBMCs. This receptor chain uses TRBV6-6 and TRBJ2-7; the D gene remains uncertain. The nucleotide sequence reads TGTGCCAGCAGTTACTCGGCAGGCTCCTACGAGCAGTACTTC. This encodes CASSYSAGSYEQYF.